The 21 T cell receptor beta chains reported below all come from one sample, sequenced in a study of vaccination and CD4 T cells after COVID-19. Treatment defined: roughly 10-day PBMC culture with coronavirus spike peptide pools or control peptides (ViraFEST assay). Their specific antigens are unknown. Oncomine TCR Beta short-read sequencing was applied to DNA from cultured CD4+ T cells. TCRdb passed the PCR reads through MiXCR, listing each CDR3 protein once. The sample shows about 5,000 distinct CDR3 sequences, about half of them seen only once. Sequencing used CD4+ T cells from blood, cultured in vitro. The receptor set was obtained from a human donor who had recovered from COVID-19.

The chain employs TRBV18 and TRBJ2-1; 10 nucleotides align to TRBD2. The germline gives CDR1 KGHSH, CDR2 LQKENI. V shed 3 bases, J shed 6 bases, and the junction held 5 bases outside the gene matches. This CDR3 region has 15 residues. CDR3 sequence reads: CASSPLAGVSNEQFF. In DNA form, the CDR3 reads TGTGCCAGCTCACCTCTAGCGGGAGTATCCAATGAGCAGTTCTTC.

V usage is TRBV7-2 and J usage is TRBJ2-7; 9 bases align to TRBD2. The length of the CDR3 is 14 residues. V shed 2 bases, J shed 6 bases, and the junction held 5 bases outside the gene matches. Germline lookup yields CDR1 SGHTA and CDR2 FQGNSA. In DNA form, the CDR3 reads TGTGCCAGCAGCTTAACAAAGCGGGAGGTCGAGCAGTACTTC. This translates into CASSLTKREVEQYF. Looking up the rest from reference TRBV7-2 and TRBJ2-7 gives the full variable domain: GAGVSQSPSNKVTEKGKDVELRCDPISGHTALYWYRQSLGQGLEFLIYFQGNSAPDKSGLPSDRFSAERTGGSVSTLTIQRTQQEDSAVYLCASSLTKREVEQYFGPGTRLTVT.

This clonotype has a handful of counts. The V gene is TRBV20-1, the J gene TRBJ1-6, with 11 bases aligning to TRBD1. CDR3 size: 14 residues. V dropped 4 bases and J dropped 7; count of bases not matched to a gene: 3. CDR1 is DFQATT, CDR2 SNEGSKA, per germline (reference sequence). Here the CDR3 reads CSATRDRGNSPLHF. For the CDR3, the DNA is TGCAGTGCTACACGGGACAGGGGGAATTCACCCCTCCACTTT.

This chain connects TRBV6-1 to TRBJ1-2; a possible D gene is TRBD1 (6 bases). Germline CDR1 reads MNHNS; CDR2 reads SASEGT. This CDR3 has 14 amino acids. Trimming left V 8 bases short and J 2 bases short, with 15 bases between. The CDR3 DNA reads as TGTGCCAGCGGGAAAGGTACAGGGAACTATGGCTACACCTTC. It specifies CASGKGTGNYGYTF.

This clonotype has more than one count but fewer than ten. The chain couples TRBV24-1 to TRBJ2-1, with TRBD2 identical over 14 bases. Per the germline V gene, CDR1 is KGHDR and CDR2 is SFDVKD. V dropped 0 bases and J dropped 7; count of bases not matched to a gene: 4. The CDR3 runs to 17 residues. The CDR3 DNA sequence: TGTGCCACCAGTGATTTGGTGACTAGCGGGAGGGGAAATGAGCAGTTCTTC. Protein: CATSDLVTSGRGNEQFF.

The chain links TRBV6-1 to TRBJ1-6, with D maybe TRBD1 (6 bases). CDR1 is MNHNS, CDR2 SASEGT, per germline. V was trimmed by 6 bases and J by 9 bases, leaving 9 bases between them. This CDR3 is 12 amino acids long. The CDR3 sequence is CASRQGPSPLHF. DNA for the CDR3: TGTGCCAGCAGACAGGGACCTTCACCCCTCCACTTT.

The count of this clonotype is one. J is TRBJ2-1 and V is TRBV11-3; 7 bases are shared with TRBD2. There are 15 residues in the CDR3. Germline CDR1 is SGHNT and CDR2 is YENEEA. J was trimmed by 4 bases and V by 5 bases; bases with no gene match: 8. The CDR3 nucleotides are TGTGCCAGCAGCCCTCGCGGGAGCGGGTACAATGAGCAGTTCTTC. Its translation is CASSPRGSGYNEQFF. Variable domain in full (rest from reference TRBV11-3 and TRBJ2-1): EAGVVQSPRYKIIEKKQPVAFWCNPISGHNTLYWYLQNLGQGPELLIRYENEEAVDDSQLPKDRFSAERLKGVDSTLKIQPAELGDSAVYLCASSPRGSGYNEQFFGPGTRLTVL.

The gene calls are TRBV11-3 and TRBJ2-7, with 10 positions matching TRBD1. CDR3 length equals 16 residues. The J segment lost 2 bases and the V segment lost 0 bases, leaving 4 bases of the junction unmatched. Germline values: CDR1 SGHNT, CDR2 YENEEA. In DNA form, the CDR3 reads TGTGCCAGCAGCTTAGAGCGGACAGGGGGGGCCTACGAGCAGTACTTC. It specifies CASSLERTGGAYEQYF.

This clonotype was observed a handful of times. The chain combines TRBV6-5 with TRBJ1-1; 7 nucleotides line up with TRBD1. With V trimmed by 0 bases and J by 3 bases, 7 bases remained unmatched. The CDR3 totals 16 residues. The V gene's germline CDR1 is MNHEY and CDR2 SVGAGI. The CDR3 sequence: CASSYSGGGAYTEAFF. The CDR3, as DNA: TGTGCCAGCAGTTACTCAGGAGGGGGCGCCTACACTGAAGCTTTCTTT.

The chain couples TRBV18 to TRBJ2-5, with D possibly TRBD2 on 5 matching bases. The CDR3 totals 15 residues. Germline V CDR1 and CDR2: KGHSH, LQKENI. The V gene lost 2 bases and the J gene lost 4 bases, with 14 bases spanning the gap. The CDR3 DNA follows: TGTGCCAGCTCACCATACGGAGGTACCCGAGAGACCCAGTACTTC. Protein sequence: CASSPYGGTRETQYF.

This CDR3 reads CSASRVDQPQHF. The CDR3 DNA sequence: TGCAGTGCTAGCAGGGTCGATCAGCCCCAGCATTTT. This chain joins TRBV20-1 and TRBJ1-5, with D perhaps matching TRBD1 (5 bases). Trimming removed 3 bases from V and 5 bases from J, with 8 bases in between. The CDR3 is made up of 12 amino acids. Germline loops: CDR1 DFQATT, CDR2 SNEGSKA (reference sequence).

The table lists this clonotype with a few counts. The genes are TRBV14 and TRBJ2-3; no clear D gene. With 4 bases removed from V and 1 base from J, the gap between germline ends came to 9 bases. CDR3 size: 14 residues. Germline CDR1 is SGHDN and CDR2 is FVKESK. The CDR3 loop is CASSPLDGTDTQYF. CDR3 DNA sequence: TGTGCCAGCAGCCCCCTAGATGGCACAGATACGCAGTATTTT.

This chain joins TRBV20-1 and TRBJ2-3; 13 nucleotides align to TRBD2. CDR3 size: 16 residues. Germline loops: CDR1 DFQATT, CDR2 SNEGSKA (reference sequence). With V trimmed by 6 bases and J by 0 bases, 6 bases remained unmatched. CDR3 in amino acids: CSAGLAGASSTDTQYF. Written as DNA, the CDR3 is TGCAGTGCAGGACTAGCGGGGGCCTCTAGCACAGATACGCAGTATTTT.

The chain combines TRBV7-9 with TRBJ1-2; TRBD1 might be the D (6 bases). Trimming removed 6 bases from V and 8 bases from J, with 19 bases in between. Germline CDR1 is SEHNR and CDR2 is FQNEAQ (reference sequence). The CDR3 is 14 residues long. The CDR3 protein is CASSPRGGADGYTF. The CDR3 nucleotides are TGTGCCAGCAGTCCTAGGGGGGGCGCGGACGGCTACACCTTC.

This clonotype was seen more than once but under ten times. The chain recombines TRBV7-3 with TRBJ1-1, with D possibly matching TRBD1 (6 bases). With 4 bases removed from V and 1 base from J, the gap between germline ends came to 7 bases. CDR1 and CDR2 from the germline V gene are SGHTA and FQGTGA. This CDR3 has 13 amino acids. CDR3 sequence (DNA): TGTGCCAGCAGCTGGGACACGAACACTGAAGCTTTCTTT. Its protein is CASSWDTNTEAFF.

The V and J genes are TRBV5-4 and TRBJ2-5; D is possibly TRBD2 (5 bases). The CDR3 has 14 amino acids. The V end was cut by 4 bases, the J end by 2 bases, with 12 bases between. CDR1 SGHNT and CDR2 YYREEE come from the germline V gene (reference sequence). This CDR3 is CASSPAGKQETQYF. In nucleotides, the CDR3 is TGTGCCAGCAGCCCGGCCGGGAAGCAAGAGACCCAGTACTTC.

This chain uses TRBV6-5 with TRBJ1-1; TRBD1 might be the D (5 bases). CDR1 and CDR2 from the germline V gene are MNHEY and SVGAGI. V was trimmed by 4 bases and J by 9 bases, leaving 12 bases between them. The CDR3 extends over 12 amino acids. CDR3 DNA sequence: TGTGCCAGCAGTTCTCAGACAGAGAAAGCTTTCTTT. This translates into CASSSQTEKAFF.

This clonotype was seen only a few times. The V call is TRBV20-1, the J call TRBJ2-3; D may be TRBD1 (6 bases). V shed 1 base and J shed 1 base, with 12 bases lying between them. The CDR3 is 15 amino acids. Germline V gene sequence: CDR1 DFQATT, CDR2 SNEGSKA (reference sequence). In nucleotides, the CDR3 is TGCAGTGCTAGAGTGGGGGCAGGCGGCACAGATACGCAGTATTTT. The encoded protein is CSARVGAGGTDTQYF.

The rearrangement uses TRBV21-1 and TRBJ2-7; the table gives TRBD1 as D, unverified against the DNA. TRBV21-1 is listed as a pseudogene. The CDR3 extends over 15 amino acids. CDR3: CASSNSGRDQYEQYF. The CDR3 coding sequence is TGTGCCAGCAGCAACTCGGGCAGGGATCAATACGAGCAGTACTTC.

The CDR3 reads CSASPQSGYYGYTF. For the CDR3, the DNA is TGCAGTGCTAGCCCACAATCGGGATACTATGGCTACACCTTC. The J gene is TRBJ1-2, the V gene TRBV20-1; the D is unclear. The CDR3 contains 14 residues. Germline CDR1 and CDR2: DFQATT and SNEGSKA (reference sequence). The ends were cut back, 3 bases at V and 3 bases at J, with 14 bases in the middle.

The chain is built from TRBV20-1 and TRBJ2-1; D not resolved. CDR3 length equals 14 residues. V dropped 0 bases and J dropped 1 base, with 7 bases sitting between them. Germline values: CDR1 DFQATT, CDR2 SNEGSKA (reference sequence). The CDR3, as DNA: TGCAGTGCTAGAGATCTGGGTTCCTACAATGAGCAGTTCTTC. It codes for CSARDLGSYNEQFF.